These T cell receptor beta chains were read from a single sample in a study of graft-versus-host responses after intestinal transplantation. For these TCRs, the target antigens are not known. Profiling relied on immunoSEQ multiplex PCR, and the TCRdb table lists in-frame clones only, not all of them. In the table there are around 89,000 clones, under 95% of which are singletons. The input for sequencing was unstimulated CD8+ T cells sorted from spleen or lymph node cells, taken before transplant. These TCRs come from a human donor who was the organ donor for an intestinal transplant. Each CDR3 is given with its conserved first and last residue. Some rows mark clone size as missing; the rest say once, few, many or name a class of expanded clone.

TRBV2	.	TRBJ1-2	CASLGRFLNYGYTF
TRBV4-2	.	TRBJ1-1	CASSQEGGGVGEAFF
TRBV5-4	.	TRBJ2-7	CASSLVGGEQYF
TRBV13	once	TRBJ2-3	CASSFGQEGDTQYF
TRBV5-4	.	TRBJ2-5	CASSQGQGAETQYF
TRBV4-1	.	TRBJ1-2	CASSQVGSYGYTF
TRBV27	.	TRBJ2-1	CASSFVRVRGDEQFF
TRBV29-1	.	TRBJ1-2	CSVEQGHGYTF
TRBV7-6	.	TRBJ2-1	CASSLAGSGSYNEQFF
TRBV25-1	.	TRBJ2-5	CASSEYGLAGAQETQYF
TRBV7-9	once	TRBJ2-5	CASSLVEVQETQYF
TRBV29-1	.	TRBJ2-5	CSVEGTEVLKTQYF
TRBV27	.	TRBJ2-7	CASSLSGPYEQYF
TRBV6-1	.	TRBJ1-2	CATIQGEDVYGYTF
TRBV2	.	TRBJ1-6	CASKGDSSYNSPLHF
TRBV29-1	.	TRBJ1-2	CSVDGGGFYGYTF
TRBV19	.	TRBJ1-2	CASRTGRGYTF
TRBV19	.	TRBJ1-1	CASSQGAAEAFF
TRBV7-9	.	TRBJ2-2	CASSLHGVGENTGELFF
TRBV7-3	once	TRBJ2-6	CASSQRFQGTLSGANVLTF
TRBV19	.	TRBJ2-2	CASSIIGASLITGELFF
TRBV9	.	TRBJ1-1	CASSVQGGMNTEAFF
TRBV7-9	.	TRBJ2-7	CASRLPPYEQYF
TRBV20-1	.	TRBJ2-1	CSAAYEQFF
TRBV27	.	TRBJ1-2	CASRFGGTNYGYTF
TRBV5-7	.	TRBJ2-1	CASSLVRGISYNEQFF
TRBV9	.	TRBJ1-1	CASNIGGRDTEAFF
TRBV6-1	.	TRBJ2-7	CASSEGGQGLYEQYF
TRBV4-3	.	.	CASSHGRGLYEQYF
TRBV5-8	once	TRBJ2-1	CASSQDSNYNEQFF
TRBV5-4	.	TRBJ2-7	CASRQSGGDYEQYF
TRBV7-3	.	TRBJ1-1	CASSLLGGTNTEAFF
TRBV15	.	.	CATSRRDRVHEQYF
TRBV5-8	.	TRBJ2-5	CASSFRGLEKETQYF
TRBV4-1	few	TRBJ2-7	CASSQPRTSGLGEQYF
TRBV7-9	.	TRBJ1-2	CASSLFTEEEQHGYTF
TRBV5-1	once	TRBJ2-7	CASSLTPSYEQYF
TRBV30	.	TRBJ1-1	CAWRAALNTEAFF
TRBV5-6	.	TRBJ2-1	CASRTKRGGRDEQFF